This TCR beta chain is from a study of cytomegalovirus exposure and HLA in healthy donors. Study information: The same platform used for the approximately 670 first-cohort repertoires was also used for the 90 to 150 validation repertoires, as a later analysis reported.

Germline CDR1 and CDR2: SGHNT and YYREEE (reference sequence). This CDR3 is built from 16 residues. The V segment lost 0 bases and the J segment 2 bases; nucleotides outside the gene matches: 7. The assay was immunoSEQ multiplex PCR, and TCRdb's table has in-frame clones only and misses some. Here the sample spans about 71,000 clones, about 95% being singletons. Sequenced: PBMCs. The clonotype originates from a young woman in good health and CMV-seronegative. This rearrangement joins TRBV5-4 to TRBJ1-2, with 7 bases aligning to TRBD1. This CDR3 is CASSLGQGQRNYGYTF. CDR3 in DNA: TGTGCCAGCAGCTTGGGGCAGGGACAGAGAAACTATGGCTACACCTTC.